These 3 T cell receptor beta chains were sequenced from one sample in a study of human T cells and chemical hapten exposure. TCRdb re-called the RACE reads through MiXCR, storing one row per CDR3 protein. The table shows some 360,000 distinct CDR3 sequences, with approximately 5% occurring only once. Described time point: pre-sensitization, week 0. Stated treatment: therapeutic diphenylcyclopropenone sensitization with weekly scalp DPC. The source was whole blood, collected in connection with sensitization to the hapten diphenylcyclopropenone (DPC). All receptors come from a woman between 45 and 60 years old with alopecia areata. Some clones in this sample may be carry-over from other donors' samples.

The V gene is TRBV6-6, the J gene TRBJ2-7; 7 positions match TRBD1. Germline CDR1 is MNHNY and CDR2 is SVGAGI (reference sequence). The junction had 8 bases not matched to a gene; V was cut back by 6 bases and J by 3 bases. The CDR3 runs 14 residues. The CDR3: CASSPLGGGYEQYF. The CDR3 region has the DNA TGTGCCAGCAGCCCCTTAGGGGGCGGCTACGAGCAGTACTTC.

J is TRBJ2-6 and V is TRBV6-1; D not certain. The CDR3 extends over 14 amino acids. Per germline, CDR1 MNHNS and CDR2 SASEGT. The V end was cut by 4 bases, the J end by 0 bases, with 4 bases between. CDR3 residues: CASSVNSGANVLTF. The CDR3 coding sequence is TGTGCCAGCAGTGTCAACTCTGGGGCCAACGTCCTGACTTTC.

In nucleotides, the CDR3 is TGTGCCAGCACTCAAGGACAGGGCATGGATGGCTACACCTTC. It codes for CASTQGQGMDGYTF. The rearrangement joins TRBV28 to TRBJ1-2; 8 bases agree with TRBD1. CDR1 is MDHEN, CDR2 SYDVKM, per germline. The CDR3 runs to 14 residues. With 7 bases clipped from V and 6 bases from J, the junction kept 10 bases outside the gene matches.